The clone carrying this T cell receptor beta chain appeared a single time. Antigen specificity is unknown. The source of the sample is a study of a mutant IDH1 vaccine in newly diagnosed glioma. Whole-study context: All eight of the vaccinations patients received fell in weeks 1, 3, 5, 7, 11, 15, 19 and 23. Vaccines were begun 4-6 weeks after radiotherapy alone, or with temozolomide cycles. Treated individuals were 62.5% male and approximately 38% female, averaging roughly 38 years of age.

CDR3 size: 17 residues. Trimming removed 0 bases from V and 3 bases from J; junction bases left unmatched: 9. Germline-derived CDR1 and CDR2 are LNHNV and YYDKDF (reference sequence). General study results and limits: Among patients, about 94% showed immune responses induced by the vaccine.

Here immunoSEQ multiplex PCR was the method, and the copy in TCRdb shows in-frame clones only, minus some. The sample has some 54,000 clones, about 91% seen once. Time point defined: week 11, during vaccination. Topical imiquimod accompanied each vaccine dose, which consisted of 300 ug of mutant IDH1 20-mer peptide. This chain uses TRBV15 with TRBJ2-3, with 7 bases lining up with TRBD2. The sample was PBMCs, taken from a glioma patient whose treatment included an IDH1 peptide vaccine. The sequence was obtained from a man between 50 and 59 years old with glioma. This CDR3 is CATSRDRAGAGTDTQYF. Here the CDR3 DNA reads TGTGCCACCAGCAGAGATCGGGCGGGAGCCGGGACAGATACGCAGTATTTT.